The 23 T cell receptor beta chains listed next were all sequenced from one sample in a study of blood T cell repertoires in COVID-19. The method was immunoSEQ multiplex PCR; TCRdb's version includes in-frame clones alone and lacks a portion of them. Of roughly 69,000 clones in the sample, approximately 80% were seen once. Source material: peripheral blood. The receptors originated from a man aged 45-60 years with COVID-19, enrolled during active disease.

The chain joins TRBV7-5 to TRBJ2-7; TRBD1, the table's D call, lacks a check against the DNA. TRBV7-5 is assigned pseudogene status. The CDR3 sequence is 14 residues long. CDR3 loop: CVRSLAKQTYEQYF. CDR3 coding DNA: TGTGTCAGAAGCTTAGCGAAACAGACCTACGAGCAGTACTTC.

This chain links TRBV19 with TRBJ1-1; TRBD1 aligns across 7 bases. This CDR3 spans 12 amino acids. The germline gives CDR1 LNHDA, CDR2 SQIVND (reference sequence). Trimming cost V 10 bases and J 4 bases; bases outside gene matches: 6. This chain's CDR3 is CATDRAGTEAFF. CDR3 bases: TGTGCCACCGACAGGGCGGGCACTGAAGCTTTCTTT.

The gene calls are TRBV5-1 and TRBJ1-2, with 7 bases fitting TRBD1. The V segment lost 4 bases and the J segment 7 bases; nucleotides outside the gene matches: 7. The CDR3 length is 13 residues. Germline-derived CDR1 and CDR2 are SGHRS and YFSETQ. CDR3: CASSMDRLGGYTF. As DNA, the CDR3 is TGCGCCAGCAGCATGGACAGGTTGGGTGGCTACACCTTC.

The J gene is TRBJ1-3, the V gene TRBV7-3; tentatively, D is TRBD1 (6 bases). Between the trimmed V and J ends, which lost 5 bases and 0 bases, there was a span of 14 bases. This CDR3 comprises 16 residues. The germline V gene encodes CDR1 SGHTA and CDR2 FQGTGA. CDR3 DNA: TGTGCCAGCAGCCTCGGACAGAGCAACTCTGGAAACACCATATATTTT. Protein sequence: CASSLGQSNSGNTIYF.

The chain recombines TRBV21-1 with TRBJ1-5. TRBV21-1 is shown as a pseudogene. CDR3 length equals 15 residues. The CDR3 spells CASSKRGRGDQPQHF. DNA of the CDR3: TGTGCCAGCAGCAAAAGAGGACGGGGGGATCAGCCCCAGCATTTT.

The chain carries TRBV5-1 and TRBJ2-3; 10 nucleotides match TRBD2. This CDR3 comprises 15 residues. Germline V CDR1 and CDR2: SGHRS, YFSETQ. The trim removed 3 bases at V and 4 bases at J, leaving 5 bases unmatched. The CDR3: CASSSIAGGPDTQYF. The CDR3 nucleotides are TGCGCCAGCAGCTCAATAGCGGGGGGCCCAGATACGCAGTATTTT.

The V gene is TRBV19, the J gene TRBJ2-2, with 9 bases that match TRBD1. Unmatched junction bases numbered 3, after V lost 4 bases and J lost 0 bases. The length of the CDR3 is 16 residues. Germline CDR1 reads LNHDA; CDR2 reads SQIVND (reference sequence). CDR3 in DNA: TGTGCCAGTAGTACAACAGGGGGCCCGAACACCGGGGAGCTGTTTTTT. It translates to CASSTTGGPNTGELFF.

A few counts support this clone. This chain connects TRBV9 to TRBJ2-7; a possible D gene is TRBD2 (7 bases). The CDR3 is 15 amino acids. V was pared by 0 bases and J by 0 bases, with 10 bases between. CDR1 and CDR2 (germline): SGDLS, YYNGEE. The CDR3 DNA is TGTGCCAGCAGCGTAGCGGCGGGGGCCTCCTACGAGCAGTACTTC. Amino acids: CASSVAAGASYEQYF.

V usage is TRBV6-2 or TRBV6-3 and J usage is TRBJ2-1, with 11 bases matching TRBD2. Trimming took 4 bases from V and 10 from J; bases not matched to a gene: 9. This CDR3 has 15 residues. CDR1 and CDR2 from the germline V gene are MNHEY and SVGEGT. The CDR3 protein is CASSSPLTSGAEQFF. CDR3 sequence (DNA): TGTGCCAGCAGTTCCCCTCTGACTAGCGGGGCAGAGCAGTTCTTC.

The chain joins TRBV10-2 to TRBJ2-4, with a possible D match to TRBD2 (6 bases). From germline, CDR1 is WSHSY and CDR2 SAAADI. The V gene lost 0 bases and the J gene lost 7 bases, with 13 bases spanning the gap. The CDR3 has 15 amino acids. The CDR3 DNA reads TGCGCCAGCAGTGAGTCGGGGTTAAGCGGGAACATTCAGTACTTC. This translates into CASSESGLSGNIQYF.

CDR3 residues: CASSPRLQETQYF. As DNA, the CDR3 is TGTGCCAGCTCACCACGTCTTCAAGAGACCCAGTACTTC. The chain combines TRBV18 with TRBJ2-5; D remains unclear. This CDR3 region has 13 residues. Germline values: CDR1 KGHSH, CDR2 LQKENI. V was clipped by 1 base and J by 2 bases, with 5 bases between them.

This chain connects TRBV29-1 to TRBJ1-3; D is unresolved. Trimming removed 7 bases at V and 4 bases at J, with 11 bases between. Per germline, CDR1 SQVTM and CDR2 ANQGSEA. CDR3 length equals 12 residues. The CDR3, as DNA: TGCAGCGCTGCGACTGACGGAAACACCATATATTTT. This sequence encodes CSAATDGNTIYF.

J is TRBJ2-6 and V is TRBV25-1; 11 bases are a match to TRBD2. V was pared by 5 bases and J by 5 bases, with 8 bases of the junction left unmatched. The CDR3 sequence is 17 residues long. Germline V CDR1 and CDR2: MGHDK, SYGVNS. The CDR3 sequence is CASSRTSGSGRANVLTF. The CDR3, as DNA: TGTGCCAGCAGTCGGACTAGCGGGTCTGGTAGGGCCAACGTCCTGACTTTC.

The V call is TRBV12-3 or TRBV12-4, the J call TRBJ1-1; the D is unclear. V lost 2 bases and J lost 8, with 6 bases in between. This CDR3 contains 11 residues. CDR3 bases: TGTGCCAGCAGTTTAAGGAGAGAAGCTTTCTTT. Translation: CASSLRREAFF.

This sequence joins TRBV2 and TRBJ2-5, with a weak D call TRBD1 (6 bases). Germline V gives CDR1 SNHLY, CDR2 FYNNEI. V was clipped by 6 bases and J by 1 base, with 9 bases between them. The CDR3 is made up of 13 amino acids. CDR3 region: CASRMDSQETQYF. The CDR3 nucleotides read TGTGCCAGCAGAATGGACAGCCAAGAGACCCAGTACTTC.

This clone turned up a few times. V is TRBV29-1 and J is TRBJ1-5; D gene uncertain. The CDR3 covers 14 residues. Trimming left V 4 bases short and J 3 bases short, with 13 bases between. Germline values: CDR1 SQVTM, CDR2 ANQGSEA. In nucleotides, the CDR3 is TGCAGCGTTGGGGCAGGATCGGACAATCAGCCCCAGCATTTT. As protein: CSVGAGSDNQPQHF.

The chain combines TRBV6-5 with TRBJ2-5, with TRBD2 matching over 7 bases. V shed 5 bases and J 0 bases; nucleotides not matched to a gene: 3. Germline CDR1 and CDR2: MNHEY and SVGAGI. CDR3 length: 14 residues. This chain's CDR3 is CASSTGTNQETQYF. CDR3 DNA: TGTGCCAGCAGTACCGGGACTAACCAAGAGACCCAGTACTTC.

The chain is built from TRBV20-1 and TRBJ1-2, with 12 positions matching TRBD1. This CDR3 has 16 amino acids. The J segment lost 4 bases and the V segment lost 3 bases, leaving 9 bases of the junction unmatched. Germline lookup yields CDR1 DFQATT and CDR2 SNEGSKA (reference sequence). CDR3 coding DNA: TGCAGTGCTAGTCCTCCCGGGACAGGGGGCAGCTATGGCTACACCTTC. Its protein is CSASPPGTGGSYGYTF.

This clone has only a few counts. The gene calls are TRBV13 and TRBJ1-2; D is uncertain. V dropped 5 bases and J dropped 6 bases, with 13 bases sitting between them. The CDR3 consists of 13 residues. Germline CDR1 is PRHDT and CDR2 is FYEKMQ (reference sequence). The CDR3 is CASSHSGEDGYTF. Here the CDR3 DNA reads TGTGCCAGCAGCCACAGCGGGGAGGATGGCTACACCTTC.

The chain joins TRBV11-1 to TRBJ2-2; 7 bases fit TRBD1. From germline, CDR1 is SGHAT and CDR2 FQDESV (reference sequence). The V and J ends lost 5 bases and 4 bases, in that order; junction bases with no gene match: 10. CDR3 length equals 16 residues. The CDR3 spells CASSDKTGMATGELFF. Here the CDR3 DNA reads TGTGCCAGCAGCGACAAGACAGGGATGGCCACCGGGGAGCTGTTTTTT.

There are a few counts of this clone. J is TRBJ1-2 and V is TRBV6-5, with 7 bases lining up with TRBD1. With V trimmed by 0 bases and J by 5 bases, 6 bases remained unmatched. CDR3 length: 15 residues. Germline CDR1 reads MNHEY; CDR2 reads SVGAGI. As DNA, the CDR3 is TGTGCCAGCAGTTACTCGGGCAGGGGGTGGTATGGCTACACCTTC. Its translation is CASSYSGRGWYGYTF.

This chain's CDR3 is CASSAFGTRQETQYF. The CDR3 bases are TGTGCCAGCAGCGCCTTCGGGACTCGACAAGAGACCCAGTACTTC. The chain joins TRBV9 to TRBJ2-5; D may be TRBD2 (6 bases). Germline CDR1 reads SGDLS; CDR2 reads YYNGEE. This CDR3 region has 15 residues. Trimming took off 3 bases at V and 2 bases at J, with 14 bases between the two ends.

The rearrangement joins TRBV19 to TRBJ2-5; a weak D match, TRBD2 (5 bases). The CDR3 loop spans 13 amino acids. The V end lost 4 bases, the J end lost 9 bases, and 15 bases lay between the germline ends. Looked up from germline, CDR1 is LNHDA and CDR2 is SQIVND (reference sequence). The CDR3 reads CASSNRTPRAQYF. The CDR3, as DNA: TGTGCCAGTAGTAATAGAACACCGAGGGCCCAGTACTTC.